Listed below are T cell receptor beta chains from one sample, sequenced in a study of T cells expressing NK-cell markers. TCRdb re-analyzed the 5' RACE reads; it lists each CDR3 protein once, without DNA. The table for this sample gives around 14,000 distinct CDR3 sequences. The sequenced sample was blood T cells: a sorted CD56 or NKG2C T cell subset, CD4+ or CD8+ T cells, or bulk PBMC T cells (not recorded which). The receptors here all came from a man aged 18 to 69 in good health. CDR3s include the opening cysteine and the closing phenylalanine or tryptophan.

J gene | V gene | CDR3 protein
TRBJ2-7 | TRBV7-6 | CASSLVLGLTSYEQYF
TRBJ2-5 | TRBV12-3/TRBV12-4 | CASRSHSGTSGPQETQYF
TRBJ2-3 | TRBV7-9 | CASSFASGSTDTQYF
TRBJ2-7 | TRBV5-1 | CASNPRTGNSLEQYF
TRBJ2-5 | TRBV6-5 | CASSYPGTGVETQYF
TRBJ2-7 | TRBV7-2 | CASSLVPGGRYEQYF
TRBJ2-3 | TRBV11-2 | CASSSWGLAEPHEKYTQYF
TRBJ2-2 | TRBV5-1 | CASSPGLAGMNMNTGELFF
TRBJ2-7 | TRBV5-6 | CASSPQDPYEQYF
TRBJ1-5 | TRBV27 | CASSLRQGAGQPQHF
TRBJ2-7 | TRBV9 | CASSPRDRPYEQYF
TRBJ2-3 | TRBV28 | CASSPGGGLSTDTQYF
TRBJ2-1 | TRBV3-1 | CASSQGRGYEQFF
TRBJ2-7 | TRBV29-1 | CSVEVPGWDYEQYF
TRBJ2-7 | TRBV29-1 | CSVTPMTGYEQYF
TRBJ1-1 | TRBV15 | CATSPRTAGEAFF
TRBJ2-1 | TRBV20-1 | CSAPPGLAGGQSYNEQFF
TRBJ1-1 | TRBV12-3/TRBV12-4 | CASSLWGKATEAFF
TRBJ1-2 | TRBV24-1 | CATSPGSYGYTF
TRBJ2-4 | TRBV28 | CASSPPDRGNIQYF
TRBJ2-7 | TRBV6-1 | CASRERQGSYEQYF
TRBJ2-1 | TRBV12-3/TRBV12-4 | CASSPSPGTRNEQFF
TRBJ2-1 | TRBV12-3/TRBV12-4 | CASSLVNRLAGGGGAYNEQFF
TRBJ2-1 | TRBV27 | CASSSLPASGGSSYNEQFF
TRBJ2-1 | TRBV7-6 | CASSARTGEQFF
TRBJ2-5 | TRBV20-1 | CSAPRQGHRETQYF
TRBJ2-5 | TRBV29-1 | CSVEEMGLAGRETQYF
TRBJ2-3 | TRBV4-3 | CASSQDEGLAGAGDTQYF
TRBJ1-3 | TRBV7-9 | CASSRQDSGNTIYF
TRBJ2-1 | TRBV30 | CAWSGLALYNEQFF
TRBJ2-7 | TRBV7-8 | CASSLGTINYEQYF
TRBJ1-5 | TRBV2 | CASRPGQGTGQPQHF
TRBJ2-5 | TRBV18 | CASSPEGVSQYF
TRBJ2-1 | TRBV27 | CASSPPLRTLNNEQFF
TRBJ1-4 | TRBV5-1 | CASSPGGANEKLFF
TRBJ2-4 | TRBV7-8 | CASSSVGGVTIQYF
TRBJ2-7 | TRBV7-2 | CASRLLAGGPIEQYF
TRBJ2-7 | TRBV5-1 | CASSEGPHNSYEQYF
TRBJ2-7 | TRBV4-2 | CASSPIAGAAYEQYF
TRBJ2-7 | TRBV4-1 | CASSFHRGTEQYF
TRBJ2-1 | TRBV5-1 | CASRGTSGGLGQFF
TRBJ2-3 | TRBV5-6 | CASSLVIRTDTQYF
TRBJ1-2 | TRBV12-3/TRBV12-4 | CASTWSASYGYTF
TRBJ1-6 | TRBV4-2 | CASSQDLPGGNSPLHF
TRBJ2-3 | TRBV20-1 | CSGQLSGIRTTDTQYF
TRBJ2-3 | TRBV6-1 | CASATGALGNTQYF
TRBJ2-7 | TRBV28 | CASSFRTSGRAIVSYEQYF
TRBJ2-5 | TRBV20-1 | CSARDLGDPKETQYF
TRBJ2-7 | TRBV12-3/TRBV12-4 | CASSFTPSYLDTSYEQYF
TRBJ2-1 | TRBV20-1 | CSGLGTSGNNEQFF
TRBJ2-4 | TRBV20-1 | CSAISGLAKNIQYF
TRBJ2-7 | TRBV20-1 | CSASSAGGFYEQYF
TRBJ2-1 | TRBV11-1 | CASSLSSGRPSAPYNEQFF